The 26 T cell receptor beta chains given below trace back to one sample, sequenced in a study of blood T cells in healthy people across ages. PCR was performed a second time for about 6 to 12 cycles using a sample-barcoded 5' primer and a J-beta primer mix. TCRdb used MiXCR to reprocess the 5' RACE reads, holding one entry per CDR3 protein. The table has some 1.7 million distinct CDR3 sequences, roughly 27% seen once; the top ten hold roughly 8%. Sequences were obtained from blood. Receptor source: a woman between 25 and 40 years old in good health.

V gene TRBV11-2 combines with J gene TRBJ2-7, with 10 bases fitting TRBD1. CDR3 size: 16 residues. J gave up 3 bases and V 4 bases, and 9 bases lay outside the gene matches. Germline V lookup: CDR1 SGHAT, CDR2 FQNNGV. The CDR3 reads CASSSFRDRGYYEQYF. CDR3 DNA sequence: TGTGCCAGCAGCTCCTTCCGGGACAGGGGATACTACGAGCAGTACTTC.

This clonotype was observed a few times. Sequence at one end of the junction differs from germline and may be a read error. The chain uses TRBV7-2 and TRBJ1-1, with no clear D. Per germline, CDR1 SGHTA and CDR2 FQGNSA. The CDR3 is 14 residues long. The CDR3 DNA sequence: TGTGCCAGCGGCTTAGCGCGCAGGAATACTGAAGCTTTCTTT. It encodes CASGLARRNTEAFF. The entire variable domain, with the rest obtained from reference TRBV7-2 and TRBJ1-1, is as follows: GAGVSQSPSNKVTEKGKDVELRCDPISGHTALYWYRQSLGQGLEFLIYFQGNSAPDKSGLPSDRFSAERTGGSVSTLTIQRTQQEDSAVYLCASGLARRNTEAFFGQGTRLTVV.

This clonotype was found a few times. DNA of the CDR3: TGCGCCAGCAGCTTGGCCCAGGGGCAGGGTTCACCCCTCCACTTT. This gives the protein CASSLAQGQGSPLHF. The V call is TRBV5-1, the J call TRBJ1-6; D is possibly TRBD1 (6 bases). The CDR3 is 15 amino acids. The germline V gene encodes CDR1 SGHRS and CDR2 YFSETQ. The V end was cut by 0 bases, the J end by 9 bases, with 13 bases between.

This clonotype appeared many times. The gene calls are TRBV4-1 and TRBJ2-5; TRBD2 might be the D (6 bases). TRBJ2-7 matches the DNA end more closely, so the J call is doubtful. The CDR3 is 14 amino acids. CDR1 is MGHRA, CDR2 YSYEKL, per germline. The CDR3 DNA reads TGCGCCAGCAGCCAATCAAACAGGCGGGGCGAGCAGTACTTC. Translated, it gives CASSQSNRRGEQYF.

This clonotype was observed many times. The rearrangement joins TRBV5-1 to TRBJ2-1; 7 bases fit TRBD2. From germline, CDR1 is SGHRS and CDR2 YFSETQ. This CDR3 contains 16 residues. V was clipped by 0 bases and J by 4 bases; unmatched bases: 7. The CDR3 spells CASSLAGGDLYNEQFF. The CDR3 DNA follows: TGCGCCAGCAGCTTGGCGGGGGGAGACCTTTACAATGAGCAGTTCTTC.

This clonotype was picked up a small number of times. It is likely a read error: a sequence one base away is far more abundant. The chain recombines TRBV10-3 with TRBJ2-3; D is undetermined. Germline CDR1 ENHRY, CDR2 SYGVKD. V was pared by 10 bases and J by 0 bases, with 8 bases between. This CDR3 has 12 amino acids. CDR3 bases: TGTGCCAACAGCGACAGCACAGATACGCAGTATTTT. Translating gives CANSDSTDTQYF.

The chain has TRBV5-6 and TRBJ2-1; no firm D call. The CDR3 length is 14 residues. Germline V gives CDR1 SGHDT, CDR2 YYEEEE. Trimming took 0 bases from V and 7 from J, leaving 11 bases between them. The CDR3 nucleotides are TGTGCCAGCAGCTTGGCCCGAAAGGTAAATGAGCAGTTCTTC. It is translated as CASSLARKVNEQFF. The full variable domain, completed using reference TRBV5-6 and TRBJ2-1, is DAGVTQSPTHLIKTRGQQVTLRCSPKSGHDTVSWYQQALGQGPQFIFQYYEEEERQRGNFPDRFSGHQFPNYSSELNVNALLLGDSALYLCASSLARKVNEQFFGPGTRLTVL.

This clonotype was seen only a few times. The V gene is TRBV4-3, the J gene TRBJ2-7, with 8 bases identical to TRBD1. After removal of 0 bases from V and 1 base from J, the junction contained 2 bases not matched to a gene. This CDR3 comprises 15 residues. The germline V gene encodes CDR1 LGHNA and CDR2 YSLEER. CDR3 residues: CASSQETGGSYEQYF. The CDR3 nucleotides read TGCGCCAGCAGCCAAGAAACAGGGGGGTCCTACGAGCAGTACTTC.

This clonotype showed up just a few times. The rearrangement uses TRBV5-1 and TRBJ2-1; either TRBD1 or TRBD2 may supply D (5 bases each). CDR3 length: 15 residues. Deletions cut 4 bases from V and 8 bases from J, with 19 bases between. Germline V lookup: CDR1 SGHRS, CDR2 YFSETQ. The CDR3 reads CASSLTGTLSDEQFF. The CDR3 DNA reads TGCGCCAGCAGCCTGACTGGGACCCTTTCCGATGAGCAGTTCTTC.

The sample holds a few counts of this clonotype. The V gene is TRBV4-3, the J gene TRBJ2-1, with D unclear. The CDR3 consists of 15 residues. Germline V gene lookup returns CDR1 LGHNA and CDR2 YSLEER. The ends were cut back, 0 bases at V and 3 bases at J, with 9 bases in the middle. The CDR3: CASSQEERRYNEQFF. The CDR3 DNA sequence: TGCGCCAGCAGCCAAGAAGAGCGACGCTACAATGAGCAGTTCTTC.

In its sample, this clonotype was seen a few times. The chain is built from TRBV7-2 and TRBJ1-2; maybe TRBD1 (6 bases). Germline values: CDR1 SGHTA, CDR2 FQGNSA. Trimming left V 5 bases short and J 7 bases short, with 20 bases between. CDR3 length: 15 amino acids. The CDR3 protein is CASSPLQGRGGGYTF. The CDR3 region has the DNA TGTGCCAGCAGCCCCCTCCAAGGCAGGGGTGGTGGCTACACCTTC.

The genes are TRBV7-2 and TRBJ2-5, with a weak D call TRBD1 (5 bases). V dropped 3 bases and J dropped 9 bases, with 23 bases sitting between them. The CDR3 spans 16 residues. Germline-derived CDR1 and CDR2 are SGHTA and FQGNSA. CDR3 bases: TGTGCCAGCAGCTTGGGTAGTGGCCCGACACAAGGGGCCCAGTACTTC. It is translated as CASSLGSGPTQGAQYF.

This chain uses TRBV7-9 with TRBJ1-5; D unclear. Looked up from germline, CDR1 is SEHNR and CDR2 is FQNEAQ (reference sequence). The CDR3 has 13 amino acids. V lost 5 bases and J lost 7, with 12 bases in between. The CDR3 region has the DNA TGTGCCAGCAGCCCGGGAGTCGGGCAGCCCCAGCATTTT. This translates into CASSPGVGQPQHF.

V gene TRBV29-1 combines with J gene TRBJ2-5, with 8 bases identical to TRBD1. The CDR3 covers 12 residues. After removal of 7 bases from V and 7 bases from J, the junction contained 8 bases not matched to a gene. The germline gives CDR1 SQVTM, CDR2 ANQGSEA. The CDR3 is CSARQGAGTQYF. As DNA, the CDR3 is TGCAGCGCCAGGCAGGGGGCCGGGACCCAGTACTTC.

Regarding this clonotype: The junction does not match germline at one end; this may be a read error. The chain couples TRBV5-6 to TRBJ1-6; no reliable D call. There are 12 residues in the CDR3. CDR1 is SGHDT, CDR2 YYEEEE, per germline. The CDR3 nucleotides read TGTGCCGGCAGCTCTGCAGCGCTTTCCCTCCACTTT. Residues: CAGSSAALSLHF.

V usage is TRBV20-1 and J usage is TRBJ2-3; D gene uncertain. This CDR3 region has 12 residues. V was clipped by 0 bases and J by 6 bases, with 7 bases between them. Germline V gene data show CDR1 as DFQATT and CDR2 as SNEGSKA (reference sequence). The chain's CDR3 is CSARDPRDTQYF. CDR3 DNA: TGCAGTGCTAGAGATCCGAGGGATACGCAGTATTTT.

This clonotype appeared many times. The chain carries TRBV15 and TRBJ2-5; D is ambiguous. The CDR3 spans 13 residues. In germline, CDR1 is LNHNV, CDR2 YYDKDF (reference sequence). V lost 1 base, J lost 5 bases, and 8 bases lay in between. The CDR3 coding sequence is TGTGCCACCAGCAGAGGCAACTGGGAGACCCAGTACTTC. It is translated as CATSRGNWETQYF. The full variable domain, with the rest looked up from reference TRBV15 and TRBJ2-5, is DAMVIQNPRYQVTQFGKPVTLSCSQTLNHNVMYWYQQKSSQAPKLLFHYYDKDFNNEADTPDNFQSRRPNTSFCFLDIRSPGLGDTAMYLCATSRGNWETQYFGPGTRLLVL.

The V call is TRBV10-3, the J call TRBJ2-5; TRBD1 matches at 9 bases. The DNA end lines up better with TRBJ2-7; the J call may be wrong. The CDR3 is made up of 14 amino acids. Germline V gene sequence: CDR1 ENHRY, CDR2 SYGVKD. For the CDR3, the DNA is TGTGCCATCACGGTCGGGACAGGGTCCGACGAGCAGTACTTC. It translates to CAITVGTGSDEQYF.

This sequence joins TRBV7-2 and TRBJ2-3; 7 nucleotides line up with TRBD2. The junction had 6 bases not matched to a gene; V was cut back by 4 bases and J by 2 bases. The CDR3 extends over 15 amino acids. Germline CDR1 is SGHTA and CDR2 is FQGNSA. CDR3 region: CASSSKAGYTDTQYF. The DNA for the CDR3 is TGTGCCAGCAGCTCCAAAGCGGGATACACAGATACGCAGTATTTT.

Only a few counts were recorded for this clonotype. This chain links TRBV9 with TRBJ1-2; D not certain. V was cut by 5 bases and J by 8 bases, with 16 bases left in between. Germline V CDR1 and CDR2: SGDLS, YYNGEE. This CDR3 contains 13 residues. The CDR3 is CASSEDGRRGYTF. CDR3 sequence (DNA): TGTGCCAGCAGTGAGGACGGCAGGCGCGGCTACACCTTC.

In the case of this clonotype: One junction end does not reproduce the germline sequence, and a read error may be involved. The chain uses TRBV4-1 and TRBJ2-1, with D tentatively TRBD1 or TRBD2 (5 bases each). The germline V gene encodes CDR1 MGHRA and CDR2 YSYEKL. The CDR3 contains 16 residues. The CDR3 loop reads CASSQLPGPAYNEQFF. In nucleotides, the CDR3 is TGTGCCAGCAGCCAGCTACCGGGACCAGCTTACAATGAGCAGTTCTTC.

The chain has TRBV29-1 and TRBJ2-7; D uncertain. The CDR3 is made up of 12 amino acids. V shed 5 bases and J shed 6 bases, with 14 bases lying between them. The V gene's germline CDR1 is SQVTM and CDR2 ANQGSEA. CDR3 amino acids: CSVQAGWIEQYF. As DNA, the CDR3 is TGCAGCGTTCAGGCCGGATGGATCGAGCAGTACTTC.

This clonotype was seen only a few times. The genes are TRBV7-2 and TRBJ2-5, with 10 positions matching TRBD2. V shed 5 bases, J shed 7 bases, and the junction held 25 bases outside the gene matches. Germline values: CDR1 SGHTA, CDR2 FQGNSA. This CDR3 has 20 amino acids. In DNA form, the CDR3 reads TGTGCCAGCAGCCGACGAATCACCGTAACTAGCGGGGAGCGCCCGGGGACCCAGTACTTC. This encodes CASSRRITVTSGERPGTQYF.

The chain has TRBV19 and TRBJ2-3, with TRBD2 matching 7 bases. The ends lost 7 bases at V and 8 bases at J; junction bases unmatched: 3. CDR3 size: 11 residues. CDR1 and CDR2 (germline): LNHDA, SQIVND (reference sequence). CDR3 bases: TGTGCCAGTACCACGGGGGGTACGCAGTATTTT. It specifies CASTTGGTQYF.

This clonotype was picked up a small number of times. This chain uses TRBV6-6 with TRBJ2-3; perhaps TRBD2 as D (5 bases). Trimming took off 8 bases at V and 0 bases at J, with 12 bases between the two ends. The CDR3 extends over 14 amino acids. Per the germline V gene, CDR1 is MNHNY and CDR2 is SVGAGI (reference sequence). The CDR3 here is CASAPVASTDTQYF. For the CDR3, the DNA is TGTGCCAGCGCCCCAGTAGCGAGCACAGATACGCAGTATTTT.

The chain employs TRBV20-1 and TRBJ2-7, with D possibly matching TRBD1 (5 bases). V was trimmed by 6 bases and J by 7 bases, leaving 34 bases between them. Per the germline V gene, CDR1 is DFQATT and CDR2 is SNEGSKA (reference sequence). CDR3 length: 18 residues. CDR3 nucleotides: TGCAGTGCCAGCCCACCATCACTACAGGACCTCTCCTACAATGAGCAGTACTTC. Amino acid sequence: CSASPPSLQDLSYNEQYF.